These 7 T cell receptor beta chains came from one sample sequenced in a study of cytomegalovirus exposure and HLA in healthy donors. In the PCR, 60 Vbeta and 13 Jbeta primers were used. Assay used: immunoSEQ multiplex PCR; TCRdb lists only in-frame clones, some missing. Altogether about 130,000 clones are present, about 83% being singletons, with the ten largest covering more than 4%. Sequencing was carried out using PBMCs. The receptors were gathered from a woman between 25 and 40 years old in good health and CMV-seronegative.

The rearrangement links TRBV5-1 to TRBJ1-1, with D tentatively TRBD1 (6 bases). Per the germline V gene, CDR1 is SGHRS and CDR2 is YFSETQ. V dropped 1 base and J dropped 4 bases, with 17 bases sitting between them. The CDR3 length is 16 residues. The CDR3 sequence: CASSLIPEGGVTEAFF. CDR3 in DNA: TGCGCCAGCAGCTTGATTCCGGAAGGGGGGGTCACTGAAGCTTTCTTT.

The chain links TRBV27 to TRBJ1-6, with D maybe TRBD1 (6 bases). The CDR3 is made up of 15 amino acids. The V end lost 4 bases, the J end lost 10 bases, and 17 bases lay between the germline ends. The germline CDR1 and CDR2 sequences are MNHEY and SMNVEV (reference sequence). In nucleotides, the CDR3 is TGTGCCAGCAGTTCCCCCATCAGGGGAAGATCACCCCTCCACTTT. Its translation is CASSSPIRGRSPLHF.

The CDR3 protein is CATSRAVNNEQFF. The CDR3 DNA reads TGTGCCACCAGCAGAGCAGTTAACAATGAGCAGTTCTTC. The chain combines TRBV15 with TRBJ2-1; D is unclear. Germline-derived CDR1 and CDR2 are LNHNV and YYDKDF (reference sequence). V dropped 1 base and J dropped 5 bases, with 6 bases sitting between them. The CDR3 length is 13 residues.

V is TRBV7-3 and J is TRBJ2-1; 10 nucleotides line up with TRBD2. Germline-derived CDR1 and CDR2 are SGHTA and FQGTGA. The CDR3 totals 16 residues. V dropped 5 bases and J dropped 4; count of bases not matched to a gene: 8. CDR3 DNA: TGTGCCAGCAGCCCCCACTTAGCGGGGGGTTACAATGAGCAGTTCTTC. Translated, it gives CASSPHLAGGYNEQFF.

This clone was detected only a few times. CDR3 amino acids: CASSPGLAAFTDTQYF. As DNA, the CDR3 is TGTGCCAGCAGCCCGGGACTAGCGGCTTTTACAGATACGCAGTATTTT. V and J are TRBV11-1 and TRBJ2-3, with TRBD2 identical over 11 bases. Trimming at V came to 5 bases and at J to 3 bases, leaving 7 bases not matched to a gene. The germline gives CDR1 SGHAT, CDR2 FQDESV (reference sequence). The CDR3 spans 16 residues.

This sequence joins TRBV28 and TRBJ2-1, with D possibly being TRBD1 (5 bases). Trimming removed 4 bases from V and 5 bases from J, with 24 bases in between. The CDR3 consists of 18 residues. In germline, CDR1 is MDHEN, CDR2 SYDVKM. The CDR3 region is CASSSTFGRVPLNNEQFF. CDR3 DNA sequence: TGTGCCAGCAGTTCCACCTTCGGCAGGGTCCCTCTCAACAATGAGCAGTTCTTC.

This clone has a count of ten or more. The chain employs TRBV5-1 and TRBJ2-7, with TRBD2 identical over 7 bases. CDR1 is SGHRS, CDR2 YFSETQ, per germline. The CDR3 length is 14 residues. The J segment lost 4 bases and the V segment lost 0 bases, leaving 4 bases of the junction unmatched. CDR3 sequence: CASSLGTSQYEQYF. The CDR3 coding sequence is TGCGCCAGCAGCTTGGGGACTAGTCAGTACGAGCAGTACTTC.